A selection of T cell receptor beta chains follows, all from one sample in a study of blood T cell repertoires in COVID-19. Sequencing was performed with immunoSEQ multiplex PCR; in TCRdb, only in-frame clones are kept and a portion is missing. The sample lists around 250,000 clones, 86% occurring once. What was sequenced was peripheral blood. The receptor source for this set is a young woman with active or convalescent COVID-19. Both conserved end residues are part of each CDR3. Each record gives: clone size, J gene, V gene, D gene, CDR3 protein, CDR3 DNA. The D gene is left open where the match is weak. Clone size appears in some rows only: once, few, many, or a class for an expanded clone.

>.|TRBJ1-4|TRBV6-5|TRBD1
CASKGRTGLNEKLFF
TGTGCCAGCAAGGGAAGGACAGGGTTGAATGAAAAACTGTTTTTT
>.|TRBJ1-2|TRBV28|TRBD1
CASSLTTPGTGANYGYTF
TGTGCCAGCAGTTTAACAACTCCCGGAACAGGGGCCAACTATGGCTACACCTTC
>.|TRBJ2-1|TRBV12-3/TRBV12-4|TRBD2
CASSQGTGGCEFF
TGTGCCAGCAGCCAGGGAACGGGGGGGTGTGAGTTCTTC
>.|TRBJ2-1|TRBV9|.
CASSVMGQGRDEQFF
TGTGCCAGCAGCGTAATGGGGCAGGGTCGCGATGAGCAGTTCTTC
>.|TRBJ2-7|TRBV19|TRBD1
CASSSQGPRDRGYEQYF
TGTGCCAGTAGTTCGCAAGGCCCCAGGGACAGGGGGTACGAGCAGTACTTC
>once|TRBJ2-4|TRBV5-1|.
CASSLDPPDTAKNIQYF
TGCGCCAGCAGCTTGGACCCCCCGGACACAGCCAAAAACATTCAGTACTTC
>.|TRBJ2-7|TRBV2|.
CASSEAPYYSYEQYF
TGTGCCAGCAGTGAAGCGCCGTACTACTCCTACGAGCAGTACTTC
>.|TRBJ1-2|TRBV7-2|.
CASSARWEGYGYTF
TGTGCCAGCAGCGCCCGATGGGAGGGCTATGGCTACACCTTC
>.|TRBJ2-5|TRBV10-3|.
CAISAGESRETQYF
TGTGCCATCAGTGCGGGGGAGAGTAGAGAGACCCAGTACTTC
>.|TRBJ1-5|TRBV19|TRBD1
CASSNTGAQPQHF
TGTGCCAGTAGTAATACAGGGGCTCAGCCCCAGCATTTT
>once|TRBJ2-7|TRBV6-2/TRBV6-3|TRBD2
CASSFSGGTYEQYF
TGTGCCAGCAGTTTTAGCGGGGGGACCTACGAGCAGTACTTC
>.|TRBJ1-2|TRBV4-2|TRBD1
CASSQYRGQTLF
TGTGCCAGCAGCCAATACAGGGGGCAAACCCTCTTC
>.|TRBJ2-3|TRBV4-3|.
CASSQEPSRTDTQYF
TGCGCCAGCAGCCAAGAGCCCTCCAGGACAGATACGCAGTATTTT
>.|TRBJ1-6|TRBV28|.
CASNPGLLGDSPLHF
TGTGCCAGCAACCCGGGACTCCTGGGGGATTCACCCCTCCACTTT
>.|TRBJ1-6|TRBV6-5|.
CASTHGLGNYSPLHF
TGTGCCAGCACCCACGGCCTCGGGAACTATTCACCCCTCCACTTT
>.|TRBJ2-2|TRBV9|.
CASSRTDYTGELFF
TGTGCCAGCAGCAGGACAGACTACACCGGGGAGCTGTTTTTT
>.|TRBJ2-5|TRBV6-1|.
CASSEALQETQYF
TGTGCCAGCAGTGAAGCACTCCAAGAGACCCAGTACTTC
>.|TRBJ1-5|TRBV2|.
CASSAGQPNQPQHF
TGTGCCAGCAGTGCGGGACAACCAAATCAGCCCCAGCATTTT
>.|TRBJ1-6|TRBV7-2|.
CASSRGHSSYNSPLHF
TGTGCCAGCAGCCGGGGACACAGCTCCTATAATTCACCCCTCCACTTT
>.|TRBJ2-3|TRBV5-6|.
CASSGGFQTDTQYF
TGTGCCAGCAGCGGAGGGTTCCAAACAGATACGCAGTATTTT
>.|TRBJ2-3|TRBV7-6|.
CASSPLGDDTDTQYF
TGTGCCAGCAGCCCCCTCGGGGATGACACAGATACGCAGTATTTT
>.|TRBJ2-2|TRBV27|.
CASRIGGTGELFF
TGTGCCAGCAGGATTGGGGGGACCGGGGAGCTGTTTTTT
>.|TRBJ1-4|TRBV30|.
CAWTAGQGSWVANEKLFF
TGTGCCTGGACGGCAGGGCAGGGATCCTGGGTGGCTAATGAAAAACTGTTTTTT
>.|TRBJ2-7|TRBV19|.
CASSSSRQTYEQYF
TGTGCCAGTAGTTCGTCCCGGCAGACATACGAGCAGTACTTC
>.|TRBJ1-6|TRBV15|.
CATSRDRGGYSPLHF
TGTGCCACCAGCAGAGATAGGGGAGGGTATTCACCCCTCCACTTT
>.|TRBJ2-7|TRBV19|TRBD1
CASSALTGDPYEQYF
TGTGCCAGTAGTGCGTTGACAGGGGATCCCTACGAGCAGTACTTC
>once|TRBJ2-2|TRBV5-1|TRBD2
CASRELAGATGELFF
TGCGCCAGCAGGGAACTAGCGGGGGCGACCGGGGAGCTGTTTTTT
>.|TRBJ2-3|TRBV9|TRBD2
CASSVDPSGLSTDTQYF
TGTGCCAGCAGCGTAGACCCTAGCGGGCTGAGCACAGATACGCAGTATTTT
>.|TRBJ2-2|TRBV7-3|TRBD1
CASSLNVGTGGFGELFF
TGTGCCAGCAGCTTAAATGTAGGGACAGGGGGCTTCGGGGAGCTGTTTTTT
>.|TRBJ1-1|TRBV12-3/TRBV12-4|.
CASSFGTEAFF
TGTGCCAGCAGTTTCGGGACTGAAGCTTTCTTT
>.|TRBJ2-1|TRBV7-9|.
CASSLTRTYNEQFF
TGTGCCAGCAGCTTAACCCGAACTTACAATGAGCAGTTCTTC
>.|TRBJ2-3|TRBV9|.
CASSVRADTQYF
TGTGCCAGCAGCGTCCGGGCAGATACGCAGTATTTT
>.|TRBJ1-3|TRBV6-5|.
CASRPAGVLGNTIYF
TGTGCCAGCAGACCAGCAGGGGTCCTCGGAAACACCATATATTTT
>.|TRBJ1-2|TRBV2|TRBD1
CASSEGQGVGGYTF
TGTGCCAGCAGTGAAGGCCAGGGGGTTGGAGGCTACACCTTC
>few|TRBJ1-2|TRBV5-6|TRBD1
CASSLVDRGPPYGYTF
TGTGCCAGCAGCTTGGTGGACAGGGGACCTCCCTATGGCTACACCTTC
>.|TRBJ1-6|TRBV7-2|TRBD1
CASSLVGQGFRSPLHF
TGTGCCAGCAGCTTAGTGGGACAGGGTTTTCGTTCACCCCTCCACTTT
>.|TRBJ1-3|TRBV11-3|.
CASSSAGNTIYF
TGTGCCAGCAGCTCTGCTGGAAACACCATATATTTT
>.|TRBJ1-6|TRBV28|TRBD1
CASSSNPGTARHSPLHF
TGTGCCAGCAGTTCAAACCCCGGGACAGCTAGACATTCACCCCTCCACTTT
>once|TRBJ2-2|TRBV19|TRBD1
CASSIQGARGNTGELFF
TGTGCCAGTAGTATTCAGGGGGCGAGGGGGAACACCGGGGAGCTGTTTTTT
>.|TRBJ1-3|TRBV5-6|.
CASSFLGPSTAGNTIYF
TGTGCCAGCAGCTTCCTGGGCCCTTCAACCGCTGGAAACACCATATATTTT
>.|TRBJ1-1|TRBV27|TRBD1
CASSQDRPLNTEAFF
TGTGCCAGCAGCCAGGACAGGCCCCTGAACACTGAAGCTTTCTTT
>.|TRBJ2-5|TRBV7-8|.
CASSSKRNQETQYF
TGTGCCAGCAGTTCAAAGCGGAACCAAGAGACCCAGTACTTC
>once|TRBJ1-5|TRBV19|TRBD1
CASSIGDHRGTQPQHF
TGTGCCAGTAGTATAGGGGACCACAGGGGAACTCAGCCCCAGCATTTT
>.|TRBJ2-2|TRBV6-2/TRBV6-3|.
CASSYGGGELFF
TGTGCCAGCAGTTACGGCGGGGGGGAGCTGTTTTTT
>.|TRBJ2-7|TRBV3-1/TRBV3-2|TRBD1
CASSLRGRDEQYF
TGTGCCAGCAGCCTCAGGGGGCGCGACGAGCAGTACTTC
>.|TRBJ2-7|TRBV11-2|TRBD2
CASSLGPVTSGDNEQYF
TGTGCCAGCAGCTTAGGGCCCGTGACTAGCGGGGACAACGAGCAGTACTTC
>once|TRBJ1-2|TRBV6-5|TRBD1
CASSYYRGSGYTF
TGTGCCAGCAGTTACTACAGGGGGTCCGGCTACACCTTC
>.|TRBJ2-4|TRBV19|TRBD1
CASSRGQGANIQYF
TGTGCCAGTAGTAGAGGACAGGGGGCAAACATTCAGTACTTC
>once|TRBJ1-5|TRBV30|.
CAWSRTVPQPQHF
TGTGCCTGGAGTCGGACAGTTCCTCAGCCCCAGCATTTT
>.|TRBJ2-3|TRBV28|.
CASSPTAEYTDTQYF
TGTGCCAGCAGTCCCACAGCGGAATACACAGATACGCAGTATTTT
>.|TRBJ2-1|TRBV11-2|.
CASSLVLPWSNEQFF
TGTGCCAGCAGCTTAGTTCTACCTTGGTCCAATGAGCAGTTCTTC